These 25 T cell receptor beta chains came from one sample sequenced in a study of blood T cell repertoires in COVID-19. Using immunoSEQ multiplex PCR, the repertoire was profiled, and TCRdb retains in-frame clones only, with some absent. Of 250,000 or so clones in the sample, approximately 86% were seen once. The sample was peripheral blood. All receptors come from a woman aged 60 to 75 with active or convalescent COVID-19.

This clone was counted between two and nine times. V gene TRBV11-3 combines with J gene TRBJ1-2, with TRBD1 matching over 8 bases. CDR1 SGHNT and CDR2 YENEEA come from the germline V gene. The CDR3 covers 13 residues. The junction had 5 bases not matched to a gene; V was cut back by 3 bases and J by 8 bases. The DNA of the CDR3 is TGTGCCAGCAGCTTGGGACAGGAGTACGGCTACACCTTC. It translates to CASSLGQEYGYTF.

This chain uses TRBV28 with TRBJ1-4; D is unresolved. The germline V gene encodes CDR1 MDHEN and CDR2 SYDVKM. The V end lost 5 bases, the J end lost 6 bases, and 10 bases lay between the germline ends. This CDR3 has 13 residues. The CDR3 sequence is CASSDLRDEKLFF. The CDR3 DNA sequence: TGTGCCAGCAGTGACTTGAGGGATGAAAAACTGTTTTTT. Using reference TRBV28 and TRBJ1-4 for the parts outside the CDR3, the full variable domain is DVKVTQSSRYLVKRTGEKVFLECVQDMDHENMFWYRQDPGLGLRLIYFSYDVKMKEKGDIPEGYSVSREKKERFSLILESASTNQTSMYLCASSDLRDEKLFFGSGTQLSVL.

This chain links TRBV11-2 with TRBJ2-3, with D possibly TRBD2 on 6 matching bases. V lost 6 bases and J 7 bases, leaving 14 bases between the germline ends. This CDR3 is built from 13 residues. From germline, CDR1 is SGHAT and CDR2 FQNNGV. Written as DNA, the CDR3 is TGTGCCAGCAGACCTGGGACTCTCAATACGCAGTATTTT. This translates into CASRPGTLNTQYF.

The genes are TRBV7-8 and TRBJ2-5; the D gene is possibly TRBD2 (5 bases). The V gene lost 1 base and the J gene lost 2 bases, with 11 bases spanning the gap. The germline V gene encodes CDR1 SGHVS and CDR2 FQNEAQ. This CDR3 has 15 residues. CDR3 sequence reads: CASSLGGQLQETQYF. The CDR3 nucleotides are TGTGCCAGCAGCTTAGGAGGGCAGCTGCAAGAGACCCAGTACTTC. Combining the CDR3 with reference TRBV7-8 and TRBJ2-5 gives the whole variable domain GAGVSQSPRYKVAKRGQDVALRCDPISGHVSLFWYQQALGQGPEFLTYFQNEAQLDKSGLPSDRFFAERPEGSVSTLKIQRTQQEDSAVYLCASSLGGQLQETQYFGPGTRLLVL.

The chain couples TRBV4-1 to TRBJ2-1; 7 bases align to TRBD2. Per the germline V gene, CDR1 is MGHRA and CDR2 is YSYEKL. This CDR3 region has 16 residues. The trim removed 2 bases at V and 6 bases at J, leaving 10 bases unmatched. The CDR3 DNA follows: TGCGCCAGCAGCCAATTCTGGACTAGTGCGGTCAATGAGCAGTTCTTC. As protein: CASSQFWTSAVNEQFF.

The chain couples TRBV28 to TRBJ1-1, with D possibly TRBD1 on 6 matching bases. This CDR3 comprises 14 residues. The germline CDR1 and CDR2 sequences are MDHEN and SYDVKM. The V gene lost 8 bases and the J gene lost 6 bases, with 19 bases spanning the gap. This chain's CDR3 is CASEPTGASAEAFF. In DNA form, the CDR3 reads TGTGCCAGCGAACCGACAGGCGCGAGTGCTGAAGCTTTCTTT.

This clone has only one observation. The chain uses TRBV5-4 and TRBJ2-5; TRBD2 matches 8 bases. Germline V gives CDR1 SGHNT, CDR2 YYREEE (reference sequence). This CDR3 is 13 amino acids long. J gave up 10 bases and V 0 bases, and 5 bases lay outside the gene matches. CDR3 in amino acids: CASSLAGGSSQYF. The CDR3 DNA reads as TGTGCCAGCAGCTTGGCGGGGGGGTCGAGCCAGTACTTC.

The V call is TRBV28, the J call TRBJ2-1; tentative D call: TRBD2 (5 bases). The CDR3 has 17 residues. Germline assignment: CDR1 MDHEN and CDR2 SYDVKM. V lost 5 bases and J 8 bases, leaving 25 bases between the germline ends. CDR3 loop: CASSPHKSNRRGDEQFF. The CDR3 nucleotides read TGTGCCAGCAGTCCCCACAAATCCAATAGACGGGGAGATGAGCAGTTCTTC. The variable domain in full, with the rest retrieved from reference TRBV28 and TRBJ2-1, is DVKVTQSSRYLVKRTGEKVFLECVQDMDHENMFWYRQDPGLGLRLIYFSYDVKMKEKGDIPEGYSVSREKKERFSLILESASTNQTSMYLCASSPHKSNRRGDEQFFGPGTRLTVL.

The genes are TRBV5-1 and TRBJ2-2; D might be TRBD2 (7 bases). Trimming left V 7 bases short and J 7 bases short, with 20 bases between. Germline loops: CDR1 SGHRS, CDR2 YFSETQ. This CDR3 has 15 amino acids. In nucleotides, the CDR3 is TGCGCCAGCTCCACGATGCAGGGGAGGGTCGGGGAGCTGTTTTTT. The encoded protein is CASSTMQGRVGELFF.

There are a few counts of this clone. The chain uses TRBV11-3 and TRBJ2-7; maybe TRBD2 (6 bases). V lost 5 bases to trimming and J lost 3 bases, with 20 bases between them. This CDR3 region has 16 residues. Germline V CDR1 and CDR2: SGHNT, YENEEA. The CDR3 DNA follows: TGTGCCAGCAGCCCGGGACTCCTACTCAGTGACTACGAGCAGTACTTC. Translating it yields CASSPGLLLSDYEQYF. Using reference TRBV11-3 and TRBJ2-7 for the parts outside the CDR3, the full variable domain is EAGVVQSPRYKIIEKKQPVAFWCNPISGHNTLYWYLQNLGQGPELLIRYENEEAVDDSQLPKDRFSAERLKGVDSTLKIQPAELGDSAVYLCASSPGLLLSDYEQYFGPGTRLTVT.

The chain employs TRBV7-9 and TRBJ1-2; 10 nucleotides match TRBD1. The CDR3 extends over 17 amino acids. Germline CDR1 and CDR2: SEHNR and FQNEAQ (reference sequence). The V segment lost 4 bases and the J segment 4 bases; nucleotides outside the gene matches: 12. In nucleotides, the CDR3 is TGTGCCAGCAGCTACCGGGACAGGGGAAGGGTATTCTATGGCTACACCTTC. This translates into CASSYRDRGRVFYGYTF.

The rearrangement uses TRBV4-1 and TRBJ2-3; 9 nucleotides agree with TRBD2. The germline V gene has CDR1 MGHRA and CDR2 YSYEKL. V lost 0 bases to trimming and J lost 7 bases; unmatched junction nucleotides: 8. This CDR3 comprises 16 residues. The CDR3 bases are TGCGCCAGCAGCCAAGAATTCACTAGCGGGTACAATACGCAGTATTTT. Amino acid sequence: CASSQEFTSGYNTQYF.

V gene TRBV20-1 combines with J gene TRBJ2-7, with D possibly being TRBD2 (6 bases). This CDR3 has 11 amino acids. CDR1 is DFQATT and CDR2 is SNEGSKA in the germline V gene (reference sequence). The CDR3 here is CAVAANHEQYF. CDR3 coding DNA: TGCGCTGTAGCGGCGAACCACGAGCAGTACTTC.

The rearrangement uses TRBV5-6 and TRBJ2-3, with 10 bases that match TRBD2. Trimming at V came to 0 bases and at J to 4 bases, leaving 8 bases not matched to a gene. The germline gives CDR1 SGHDT, CDR2 YYEEEE. The CDR3 runs 17 residues. CDR3 sequence: CASSLASGGSASDTQYF. The CDR3 bases are TGTGCCAGCAGCTTGGCTAGCGGGGGTTCTGCCTCAGATACGCAGTATTTT.

The V gene is TRBV28, the J gene TRBJ2-5; 11 nucleotides agree with TRBD1. V trimming: 3 bases; J trimming: 5 bases; junction bases outside the gene matches: 8. Germline CDR1 and CDR2: MDHEN and SYDVKM. The CDR3 spans 16 residues. The CDR3 DNA reads TGTGCCAGCAGTTTCGGACAGGGGGCTAATGGTGAGACCCAGTACTTC. It encodes CASSFGQGANGETQYF.

This sequence joins TRBV19 and TRBJ2-3; the match to TRBD2 covers 10 bases. The CDR3 consists of 15 residues. V gave up 5 bases and J gave up 6 bases; unmatched junction bases: 8. Germline V gives CDR1 LNHDA, CDR2 SQIVND (reference sequence). In nucleotides, the CDR3 is TGTGCCAGTAGTCATCGGACTAGCGGTGCGGATACGCAGTATTTT. Amino acid sequence: CASSHRTSGADTQYF.

V gene TRBV7-3 combines with J gene TRBJ2-2; unclear D gene. The CDR3 is 12 residues long. CDR1 SGHTA and CDR2 FQGTGA come from the germline V gene. Trimming took 6 bases from V and 10 from J, leaving 12 bases between them. CDR3 loop: CASRSPGQELFF. The CDR3 DNA is TGTGCCAGCAGATCCCCAGGCCAGGAGCTGTTTTTT.

The chain is built from TRBV5-1 and TRBJ2-1, with 11 positions matching TRBD1. Germline trimming cut 4 bases from V and 5 bases from J; bases unmatched to any gene: 5. Germline V gene sequence: CDR1 SGHRS, CDR2 YFSETQ. The CDR3 is 15 amino acids. The CDR3 nucleotides read TGCGCCAGCAGCCCTGGACAGGGGGCCCACAATGAGCAGTTCTTC. Protein product: CASSPGQGAHNEQFF. Together with reference TRBV5-1 and TRBJ2-1, the CDR3 gives the full variable domain: KAGVTQTPRYLIKTRGQQVTLSCSPISGHRSVSWYQQTPGQGLQFLFEYFSETQRNKGNFPGRFSGRQFSNSRSEMNVSTLELGDSALYLCASSPGQGAHNEQFFGPGTRLTVL.

The chain links TRBV12-3 or TRBV12-4 to TRBJ1-4, with 8 bases that match TRBD1. The CDR3 runs 13 residues. J was trimmed by 11 bases and V by 5 bases; bases with no gene match: 7. The CDR3 protein is CASSGDRTGKLFF. The CDR3 nucleotides read TGTGCCAGCAGTGGGGACAGGACGGGTAAACTGTTTTTT.

Written as DNA, the CDR3 is TGTGCCAGCAGTTTGAGTCAGGGGGTTCCTCAGACCTTC. It translates to CASSLSQGVPQTF. The V call is TRBV12-3 or TRBV12-4, the J call TRBJ1-2, with 7 bases identical to TRBD1. V shed 3 bases and J 14 bases; nucleotides not matched to a gene: 12. The CDR3 has 13 amino acids.

The V and J genes are TRBV16 and TRBJ2-3; no firm D call. V shed 4 bases and J shed 0 bases, with 8 bases lying between them. Germline CDR1 reads KGHSY; CDR2 reads FQNENV. The CDR3 has 14 amino acids. CDR3 DNA sequence: TGTGCCAGCAGCCCCCTGGCTAGCACAGATACGCAGTATTTT. Translation: CASSPLASTDTQYF.

This clone has just a few counts. V and J are TRBV21-1 and TRBJ1-2. TRBV21-1 is noted as a pseudogene. This CDR3 comprises 16 residues. The CDR3 is CASSKHKREVFQGYTF. CDR3 coding DNA: TGTGCCAGCAGCAAACATAAACGAGAGGTGTTCCAAGGCTACACCTTC.

The genes are TRBV15 and TRBJ2-5; a possible D gene is TRBD1 (6 bases). This CDR3 comprises 15 residues. V lost 0 bases to trimming and J lost 3 bases, with 11 bases between them. Germline V gives CDR1 LNHNV, CDR2 YYDKDF (reference sequence). The CDR3 DNA follows: TGTGCCACCAGCAGAGATGGGGGCAGGGAAGAGACCCAGTACTTC. This encodes CATSRDGGREETQYF.

The chain employs TRBV10-1 and TRBJ1-4, with TRBD1 matching over 9 bases. The J segment lost 10 bases and the V segment lost 0 bases, leaving 3 bases of the junction unmatched. There are 14 residues in the CDR3. Germline CDR1 is WNHNN and CDR2 is SYGVQD (reference sequence). Written as DNA, the CDR3 is TGCGCCAGCAGTGAGTCGGGGACAGGGCGAAAACTGTTTTTT. Translated, it gives CASSESGTGRKLFF.

This chain links TRBV12-5 with TRBJ2-2, with D possibly TRBD1 on 6 matching bases. The CDR3 runs 16 residues. V dropped 5 bases and J dropped 0 bases, with 13 bases sitting between them. From germline, CDR1 is LGHNT and CDR2 FRNRAP. The CDR3 reads CASGLLDSANTGELFF. In nucleotides, the CDR3 is TGTGCTAGTGGTCTATTGGACAGTGCGAACACCGGGGAGCTGTTTTTT.